This is a list of T cell receptor beta chains from one sample in a study of blood T cell repertoires in COVID-19. Data came from immunoSEQ multiplex PCR; TCRdb stores just in-frame clones and leaves some out. The sample carries around 97,000 clones, more than 80% recorded once. The sequencing sample was made of peripheral blood. The receptors come from a human donor in a cohort sampled during active COVID-19. The CDR3 runs from the conserved cysteine through the conserved F or W. A D gene is named only where the DNA matches it firmly. Clone size appears in some rows only: once, few, many, or a class for an expanded clone.

v_gene	abundance	j_gene	d_gene	CDR3aa	CDR3nt
TRBV25-1	NA	TRBJ1-1	NA	CASQGWGTEAFF	TGTGCCAGCCAGGGGTGGGGCACTGAAGCTTTCTTT
TRBV5-1	NA	TRBJ2-2	NA	CASSLGELVTGELFF	TGCGCCAGCAGCTTGGGGGAACTAGTGACCGGGGAGCTGTTTTTT
TRBV7-9	NA	TRBJ1-1	TRBD1	CASSLERGQLAFF	TGTGCCAGCAGCTTAGAGAGGGGGCAATTGGCTTTCTTT
TRBV19	NA	TRBJ1-1	NA	CASSVPGNTEAFF	TGTGCCAGCTCCGTCCCAGGGAACACTGAAGCTTTCTTT
TRBV4-2	NA	TRBJ2-2	NA	CASSQAPGLNTGELFF	TGTGCCAGCAGCCAGGCACCGGGATTAAACACCGGGGAGCTGTTTTTT
TRBV12-3/TRBV12-4	NA	TRBJ2-7	TRBD1	CASSRDRGYEQYF	TGTGCCAGCAGCCGGGACAGGGGCTACGAGCAGTACTTC
TRBV7-3	once	TRBJ1-1	NA	CASSLGVATEAFF	TGTGCCAGCAGCTTAGGAGTAGCCACTGAAGCTTTCTTT
TRBV5-7	NA	TRBJ1-3	NA	CASSFLDGAPGNTIYF	TGTGCCAGCAGCTTTCTGGATGGAGCCCCAGGGAACACCATATATTTT
TRBV5-4	NA	TRBJ1-1	NA	CASSLDVVGAAFF	TGTGCCAGCAGCTTGGATGTGGTGGGAGCGGCTTTCTTT
TRBV12-3/TRBV12-4	NA	TRBJ2-3	TRBD2	CASSLREGTQYF	TGTGCCAGCAGTTTAAGGGAGGGTACGCAGTATTTT
TRBV11-3	NA	TRBJ1-1	NA	CASSLDKTEAFF	TGTGCCAGCAGCTTAGATAAAACTGAAGCTTTCTTT
TRBV19	NA	TRBJ1-6	NA	CASSAQGSPLHF	TGTGCCAGTAGTGCGCAGGGTTCACCCCTCCACTTT
TRBV19	NA	TRBJ1-2	TRBD1	CASSSRDRDGYTF	TGTGCCAGTAGTTCCCGGGACAGGGACGGCTACACCTTC
TRBV5-4	NA	TRBJ1-3	TRBD1	CASSSTGGSGNTIYF	TGTGCCAGCAGCTCAACAGGGGGGAGTGGAAACACCATATATTTT
TRBV2	NA	TRBJ1-2	TRBD1	CASSETGGLNYGYTF	TGTGCCAGCAGTGAAACAGGGGGCCTAAACTATGGCTACACCTTC
TRBV7-9	NA	TRBJ1-5	NA	CASSRQSPGRGAGPQHF	TGTGCCAGCAGCCGCCAATCCCCCGGACGGGGGGCAGGGCCCCAGCATTTT
TRBV5-6	once	TRBJ1-2	NA	CASSLVQGQGYTF	TGTGCCAGCAGCTTGGTACAGGGACAAGGCTACACCTTC
TRBV2	NA	TRBJ1-5	TRBD1	CASSAPGGNNQPQHF	TGTGCCAGCAGCGCCCCAGGGGGGAACAATCAGCCCCAGCATTTT
TRBV5-1	NA	TRBJ2-3	NA	CASSLSTGITDTQYF	TGCGCCAGCAGCTTGTCCACAGGAATCACAGATACGCAGTATTTT
TRBV5-4	NA	TRBJ2-4	NA	CASSLTGTVIQYF	TGTGCCAGCAGCTTGACGGGTACCGTCATTCAGTACTTC
TRBV30	NA	TRBJ2-7	TRBD2	CAWTQLADTYEQYF	TGTGCCTGGACCCAACTAGCGGATACCTACGAGCAGTACTTC
TRBV11-2	NA	TRBJ2-7	NA	CASSLEPGVSYEQYF	TGTGCCAGCAGCTTAGAACCGGGGGTATCCTACGAGCAGTACTTC
TRBV2	NA	TRBJ2-5	TRBD2	CASSTGLAGVMETQYF	TGTGCCAGCAGTACGGGACTAGCGGGGGTAATGGAGACCCAGTACTTC
TRBV2	once	TRBJ1-2	NA	CASSSKQVVGYTF	TGTGCCAGCAGTTCGAAGCAGGTAGTTGGCTACACCTTC
TRBV2	few	TRBJ2-7	NA	CASRSIYEQYF	TGTGCCAGCAGGTCCATTTACGAGCAGTACTTC
TRBV6-6	once	TRBJ2-1	TRBD2	CASSPLPLAGGDNEQFF	TGTGCCAGCAGTCCCCTCCCTCTAGCGGGGGGGGACAATGAGCAGTTCTTC
TRBV5-1	NA	TRBJ1-5	NA	CASSLRFGGDQPQHF	TGCGCCAGCAGCTTGAGATTTGGCGGGGATCAGCCCCAGCATTTT
TRBV5-1	NA	TRBJ2-1	TRBD1	CASSLKQGSYNEQFF	TGCGCCAGCAGCTTGAAACAGGGGTCCTACAATGAGCAGTTCTTC
TRBV18	NA	TRBJ1-2	NA	CASSPRNDNYGYTF	TGTGCCAGCTCACCGAGGAACGATAACTATGGCTACACCTTC
TRBV21-1	NA	TRBJ1-1	NA	CASSQDRGYGYGDTEAFF	TGTGCCAGCAGCCAGGACAGGGGCTATGGCTACGGGGACACTGAAGCTTTCTTT
TRBV6-5	NA	TRBJ2-7	TRBD1	CASGEPGQGADEQYF	TGTGCCAGCGGGGAACCGGGACAGGGGGCGGACGAGCAGTACTTC
TRBV9	NA	TRBJ2-3	NA	CASSVGPGTAYTDTQYF	TGTGCCAGCAGCGTAGGGCCCGGGACTGCCTACACAGATACGCAGTATTTT
TRBV9	NA	TRBJ1-2	NA	CASSVVGGSYGYTF	TGTGCCAGCAGCGTAGTTGGCGGGAGCTATGGCTACACCTTC
TRBV10-1	NA	TRBJ2-3	NA	CASSGTTDTQYF	TGCGCCAGCAGCGGTACGACAGATACGCAGTATTTT
TRBV5-1	NA	TRBJ1-1	NA	CASSLAPVVTEAFF	TGCGCCAGCAGCTTGGCCCCCGTTGTCACTGAAGCTTTCTTT
TRBV20-1	NA	TRBJ2-7	TRBD2	CSASGLAGVAAVHEQYF	TGCAGTGCCAGTGGACTAGCGGGGGTCGCAGCAGTCCACGAGCAGTACTTC
TRBV5-1	NA	TRBJ1-1	NA	CASSLFNSNTEAFF	TGCGCCAGCAGCTTGTTTAACAGTAACACTGAAGCTTTCTTT
TRBV7-2	NA	TRBJ2-2	TRBD1	CASSLWTGGVGELFF	TGTGCCAGCAGCTTATGGACAGGGGGTGTCGGGGAGCTGTTTTTT
TRBV10-3	NA	TRBJ1-4	NA	CAMRAILNEKLFF	TGTGCCATGAGAGCAATTTTAAATGAAAAACTGTTTTTT
TRBV18	NA	TRBJ1-5	NA	CASSPLPGSNQPQHF	TGTGCCAGCTCACCCCTACCCGGGAGCAATCAGCCCCAGCATTTT
TRBV5-8	few	TRBJ1-1	NA	CASSLGTGSVNTEAFF	TGTGCCAGCAGCTTGGGCACAGGGTCAGTGAACACTGAAGCTTTCTTT
TRBV2	NA	TRBJ2-2	TRBD2	CASSLGTSGGTGELFF	TGTGCCAGCAGTTTAGGGACTAGCGGGGGAACCGGGGAGCTGTTTTTT
TRBV19	NA	TRBJ1-4	NA	CASSIGVGVPRTEKLFF	TGTGCCAGTAGTATTGGGGTAGGGGTCCCACGGACTGAAAAACTGTTTTTT
TRBV18	NA	TRBJ2-1	TRBD2	CASSPPSGGVYNEQFF	TGTGCCAGCTCACCACCTTCGGGGGGGGTCTACAATGAGCAGTTCTTC
TRBV6-5	NA	TRBJ2-7	NA	CAIKSNGGYEQYF	TGTGCCATCAAGTCCAACGGCGGCTACGAGCAGTACTTC
TRBV11-2	NA	TRBJ2-5	TRBD2	CASSLGLGLAGGLGETQYF	TGTGCCAGCAGCTTAGGGTTAGGACTAGCGGGGGGCCTGGGGGAGACCCAGTACTTC
TRBV18	few	TRBJ1-2	NA	CASSEGYGYTF	TGTGCCAGCTCCGAGGGCTATGGCTACACCTTC
TRBV19	NA	TRBJ2-7	NA	CASSIRQGEAKSYEQYF	TGTGCCAGTAGTATCAGGCAGGGGGAGGCCAAGTCCTACGAGCAGTACTTC
TRBV3-1/TRBV3-2	few	TRBJ1-2	TRBD1	CASSQNRQGGSGYTF	TGTGCCAGCAGCCAAAACCGACAGGGGGGTTCTGGCTACACCTTC
TRBV5-1	NA	TRBJ2-7	TRBD1	CASSPGQGAYEQYF	TGCGCCAGCAGCCCGGGACAGGGAGCCTACGAGCAGTACTTC
TRBV27	NA	TRBJ1-2	TRBD1	CASSPGQEVYGYTF	TGTGCCAGCAGTCCAGGACAGGAGGTCTATGGCTACACCTTC
TRBV29-1	NA	TRBJ2-7	NA	CSVVPNTGGGEQYF	TGCAGCGTTGTCCCTAATACAGGGGGGGGCGAGCAGTACTTC
TRBV12-5	NA	TRBJ2-6	NA	CASGLFTLSSSGANVLTF	TGTGCTAGTGGTTTGTTTACCCTGTCGAGCTCTGGGGCCAACGTCCTGACTTTC